A selection of T cell receptor beta chains follows, all from one sample in a study of CD8+ T cells in alopecia areata. Clones were sequenced by immunoSEQ multiplex PCR, and TCRdb holds only the in-frame ones, with some missing. The sample gives around 300,000 clones, about three fifths of which show up once; about 0.89% is in the top ten. Sequenced here: CD4+ T cells sorted from blood, sampled around week 54, from a patient treated with tofacitinib. These receptors were obtained from a human donor with alopecia areata. CDR3s include the opening cysteine and the closing phenylalanine or tryptophan. The order of the fields is J gene, clone size, D gene, V gene, CDR3 protein, CDR3 DNA. D genes are given only for firm matches. Clone sizes are given selectively: once, few, many, or a class where the clone is expanded.

TRBJ1-5	-	-	TRBV4-3	CASSQEPQPQHF	TGCGCCAGCAGCCAAGAACCTCAGCCCCAGCATTTT
TRBJ2-7	-	-	TRBV29-1	CSAVVPPGEQYF	TGCAGCGCCGTTGTGCCCCCTGGCGAGCAGTACTTC
TRBJ1-1	-	-	TRBV7-2	CASSLGIRVQENTEAFF	TGTGCCAGCAGCTTAGGGATCAGAGTTCAGGAGAACACTGAAGCTTTCTTT
TRBJ2-5	-	-	TRBV4-2	CASSQVGRELSETQYF	TGTGCCAGCAGCCAAGTTGGGCGGGAACTTTCCGAGACCCAGTACTTC
TRBJ1-2	-	-	TRBV5-4	CASSSGQRGYTF	TGTGCCAGCAGCTCCGGACAGCGTGGCTACACCTTC
TRBJ1-1	few	-	TRBV6-5	CASRSTMNTEAFF	TGTGCCAGCAGGTCTACAATGAACACTGAAGCTTTCTTT
TRBJ2-1	-	-	TRBV29-1	CSVERVNEQFF	TGCAGCGTTGAAAGGGTGAATGAGCAGTTCTTC
TRBJ1-2	-	-	TRBV4-1	CASSQEWSRGGYTF	TGCGCCAGCAGCCAAGAGTGGTCGCGTGGGGGCTACACCTTC
TRBJ1-2	-	TRBD1	TRBV30	CAWSRQGVNYGYTF	TGTGCCTGGAGCCGACAGGGTGTCAACTATGGCTACACCTTC
TRBJ1-2	few	-	TRBV19	CASIQGYGYTF	TGTGCCAGTATACAGGGCTATGGCTACACCTTC
TRBJ2-3	-	-	TRBV5-6	CASSYYTGTDTQYF	TGTGCCAGCAGCTACTACACTGGCACAGATACGCAGTATTTT
TRBJ2-1	-	TRBD2	TRBV27	CASSWGGSSYNEQFF	TGTGCCAGCAGTTGGGGGGGGAGCAGCTACAATGAGCAGTTCTTC
TRBJ1-2	once	-	TRBV4-1	CASSQDRGGYGYTF	TGCGCCAGCAGCCAAGACAGGGGCGGCTATGGCTACACCTTC
TRBJ2-5	-	-	TRBV9	CASSEGRIQETQYF	TGTGCCAGCAGCGAGGGACGGATCCAAGAGACCCAGTACTTC
TRBJ2-2	-	-	TRBV29-1	CSALPGVSTGELFF	TGCAGCGCCTTACCCGGCGTGAGCACCGGGGAGCTGTTTTTT
TRBJ2-7	-	-	TRBV6-5	CASSYSGLDYEQYF	TGTGCCAGCAGTTACTCGGGTCTAGATTACGAGCAGTACTTC
TRBJ1-4	once	-	TRBV30	CAWRRRGANEKLFF	TGTGCCTGGAGGAGGCGCGGGGCTAATGAAAAACTGTTTTTT
TRBJ2-3	-	-	TRBV7-8	CASSFDLLVLSTDTQYF	TGTGCCAGCAGCTTTGACCTCCTTGTCCTTAGCACAGATACGCAGTATTTT
TRBJ1-6	few	-	TRBV29-1	CSVRDENASPLHF	TGCAGCGTTAGAGACGAGAACGCTTCACCCCTCCACTTT
TRBJ2-1	-	-	TRBV15	CATSRGVSEKQFF	TGTGCCACCAGCAGAGGAGTCTCGGAGAAGCAGTTCTTC
TRBJ1-1	few	-	TRBV30	CAWNSPEAFF	TGTGCCTGGAATTCCCCTGAAGCTTTCTTT
TRBJ2-7	-	-	TRBV9	CASSVGAQGETYEQYF	TGTGCCAGCAGCGTAGGTGCCCAAGGGGAAACCTACGAGCAGTACTTC
TRBJ2-7	-	-	TRBV6-6	CASRWAGEQYF	TGTGCCAGTCGTTGGGCGGGCGAGCAGTACTTC
TRBJ2-7	-	TRBD1	TRBV27	CASSGQIRDRTYEQYF	TGTGCCAGCAGTGGCCAAATCCGGGACAGAACTTACGAGCAGTACTTC
TRBJ1-1	few	-	TRBV25-1	CASSVGAADQIEAFF	TGTGCCAGCAGTGTAGGGGCCGCTGATCAGATCGAAGCTTTCTTT
TRBJ2-5	-	-	TRBV7-7	CASSLVGDQETQYF	TGTGCTAGCAGCTTAGTAGGCGACCAAGAGACCCAGTACTTC
TRBJ2-5	-	TRBD2	TRBV6-1	CASSAGTSGGRETQYF	TGTGCCAGCAGTGCCGGGACTAGCGGGGGGCGGGAGACCCAGTACTTC
TRBJ1-1	few	-	TRBV6-6	CASNRGNTEAFF	TGTGCCAGCAATCGGGGCAACACTGAAGCTTTCTTT
TRBJ2-1	-	-	TRBV2	CASSYYNEQFF	TGTGCCAGCTCTTACTACAATGAGCAGTTCTTC
TRBJ2-1	-	TRBD1	TRBV29-1	CSGGRTGTVNEQFF	TGCAGCGGGGGAAGGACAGGGACGGTCAATGAGCAGTTCTTC
TRBJ1-2	-	-	TRBV7-2	CASSGLGDYGYTF	TGTGCCAGCAGCGGCTTGGGGGACTATGGCTACACCTTC
TRBJ2-2	-	TRBD1	TRBV30	CAWSLLDREPGELFF	TGTGCCTGGAGCCTTCTGGACAGGGAACCCGGGGAGCTGTTTTTT
TRBJ2-2	-	-	TRBV29-1	CSAGATGNTGELFF	TGCAGCGCTGGGGCTACAGGGAACACCGGGGAGCTGTTTTTT
TRBJ1-2	-	TRBD1	TRBV18	CASSPRFGTALIYGYTF	TGTGCCAGCTCACCACGGTTCGGGACAGCCCTTATCTATGGCTACACCTTC
TRBJ2-2	-	-	TRBV11-1	CASSLVGATGELFF	TGTGCCAGCAGCTTAGTAGGGGCGACCGGGGAGCTGTTTTTT
TRBJ2-3	-	TRBD2	TRBV7-2	CASSLEGASGVSDTQYF	TGTGCCAGCAGCTTAGAAGGGGCTAGCGGGGTTTCAGATACGCAGTATTTT
TRBJ2-5	-	-	TRBV18	CASSPLHSWGQETQYF	TGTGCCAGCTCACCACTCCACTCGTGGGGCCAAGAGACCCAGTACTTC
TRBJ2-2	-	-	TRBV9	CASSVVSMNTGELFF	TGTGCCAGCAGCGTAGTATCCATGAACACCGGGGAGCTGTTTTTT
TRBJ1-6	-	-	TRBV10-2	CASRSPVGNSPLHF	TGCGCCAGCAGGAGTCCGGTAGGGAATTCACCCCTCCACTTT
TRBJ1-2	-	-	TRBV7-2	CASSPYLTSNYGYTF	TGTGCCAGCAGCCCCTACCTGACAAGTAACTATGGCTACACCTTC
TRBJ1-1	-	-	TRBV4-2	CASSQDPLGLREAFF	TGTGCCAGCAGCCAAGATCCCCTCGGACTGCGGGAAGCTTTCTTT
TRBJ2-3	-	-	TRBV7-6	CASAGASTDTQYF	TGTGCCAGCGCGGGGGCTAGCACAGATACGCAGTATTTT
TRBJ1-1	-	TRBD1	TRBV5-6	CASSYSGTGNTEAFF	TGTGCCAGCAGCTATTCCGGGACAGGGAACACTGAAGCTTTCTTT
TRBJ1-1	-	-	TRBV20-1	CSAGGYTEAFF	TGCAGTGCGGGTGGGTACACTGAAGCTTTCTTT
TRBJ1-2	-	-	TRBV25-1	CASSDFRTKSYGYTF	TGTGCCAGCAGTGACTTTAGAACGAAGAGCTATGGCTACACCTTC
TRBJ2-5	-	-	TRBV29-1	CSAGGPQETQYF	TGCAGCGCTGGAGGACCCCAAGAGACCCAGTACTTC
TRBJ2-3	-	-	TRBV4-1	CASSERLLTSSDTQYF	TGCGCCAGCAGCGAAAGACTACTCACCTCTTCAGATACGCAGTATTTT
TRBJ2-6	-	-	TRBV6-6	CASSYRPSGANVLTF	TGTGCCAGCAGTTACAGGCCCTCTGGGGCCAACGTCCTGACTTTC
TRBJ1-5	few	-	TRBV27	CASSRTWGSNQPQHF	TGTGCCAGCAGCAGGACTTGGGGTAGCAATCAGCCCCAGCATTTT
TRBJ2-1	few	TRBD1	TRBV19	CASSTHRDRRYNEQFF	TGTGCCAGTAGTACACACCGGGACAGGAGATACAATGAGCAGTTCTTC
TRBJ2-3	-	TRBD2	TRBV9	CASSPGVAGGQTQYF	TGTGCCAGCAGCCCCGGGGTAGCGGGGGGGCAAACGCAGTATTTT
TRBJ1-6	-	-	TRBV27	CASGRDVQSSYNSPLHF	TGTGCCAGCGGCCGGGACGTACAGAGCTCCTATAATTCACCCCTCCACTTT